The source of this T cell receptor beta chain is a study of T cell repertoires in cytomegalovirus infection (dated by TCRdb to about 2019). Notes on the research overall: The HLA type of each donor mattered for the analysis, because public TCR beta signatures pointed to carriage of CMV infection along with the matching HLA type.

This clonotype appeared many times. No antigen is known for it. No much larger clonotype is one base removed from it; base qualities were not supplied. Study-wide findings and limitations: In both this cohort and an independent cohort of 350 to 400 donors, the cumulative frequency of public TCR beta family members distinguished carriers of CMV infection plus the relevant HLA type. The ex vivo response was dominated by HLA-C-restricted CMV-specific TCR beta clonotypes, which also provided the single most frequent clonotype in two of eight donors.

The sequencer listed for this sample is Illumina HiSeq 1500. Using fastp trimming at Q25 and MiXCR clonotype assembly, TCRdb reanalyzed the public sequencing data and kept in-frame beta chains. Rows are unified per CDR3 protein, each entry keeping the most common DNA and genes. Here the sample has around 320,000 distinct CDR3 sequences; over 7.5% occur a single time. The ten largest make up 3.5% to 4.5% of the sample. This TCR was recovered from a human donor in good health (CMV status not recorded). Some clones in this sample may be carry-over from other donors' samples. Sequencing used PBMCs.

The base sequence is TGTGCCAGCAGCTCATGGACAGGGAGGGAAGCTTTCTTT. It codes for CASSSWTGREAFF. The rearrangement joined TRBV7-2 to TRBJ1-1, and TRBD1 aligns with 8 junction nucleotides. Clipping removes 4 bases from V and 8 bases from J, with 6 as the unmatched junction base count. From a lookup of the germline V gene, CDR1 and CDR2 are SGHTA and FQGNSA. CDR3 length: 13 amino acids, cysteine to phenylalanine. Only the CDR3 part of the read is kept: 39 bases, read in frame from the first base.